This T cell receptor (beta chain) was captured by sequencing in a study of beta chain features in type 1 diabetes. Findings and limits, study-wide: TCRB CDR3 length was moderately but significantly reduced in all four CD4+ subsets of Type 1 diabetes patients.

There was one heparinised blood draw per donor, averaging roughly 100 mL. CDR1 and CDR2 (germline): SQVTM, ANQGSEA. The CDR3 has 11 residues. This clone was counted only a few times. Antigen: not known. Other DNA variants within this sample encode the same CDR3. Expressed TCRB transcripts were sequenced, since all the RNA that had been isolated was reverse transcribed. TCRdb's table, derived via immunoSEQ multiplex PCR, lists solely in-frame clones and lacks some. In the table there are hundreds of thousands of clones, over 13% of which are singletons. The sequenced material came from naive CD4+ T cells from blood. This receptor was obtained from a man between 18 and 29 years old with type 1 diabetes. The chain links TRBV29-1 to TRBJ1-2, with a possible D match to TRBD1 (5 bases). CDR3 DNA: TGCAGTGGGACCGAAAACTATGGCTACACCTTC. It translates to CSGTENYGYTF.